The next 24 T cell receptor beta chains were all read from a single sample in a study of shared clonotypes between healthy human individuals. The table came from immunoSEQ multiplex PCR; TCRdb's copy has only in-frame clones and leaves some out. This table holds 600,000 to 750,000 clones, about 92% found once. The specimen sequenced was memory CD8+ T cells from PBMCs. As for subset: CD45RO+ cells pooled with CCR7-negative TemRA cells. The receptors here all came from a man aged 18 to 30 in good health. Some clones in this sample may be carry-over from other donors' samples.

The chain is built from TRBV7-6 and TRBJ2-7; 14 positions match TRBD2. The CDR3 loop spans 20 amino acids. CDR1 is SGHVS, CDR2 FNYEAQ, per germline. Trimming took 1 base from V and 6 from J; bases not matched to a gene: 17. DNA for the CDR3: TGTGCCAGCAGCTTAGTCCATTTTCCGGGACTAGCGGGAGACGCTTCCGAGCAGTACTTC. Its protein product is CASSLVHFPGLAGDASEQYF.

This clone appeared once. The chain joins TRBV4-1 to TRBJ2-6; D might be TRBD2 (5 bases). Germline loops: CDR1 MGHRA, CDR2 YSYEKL. CDR3 length: 18 residues. V lost 4 bases, J lost 0 bases, and 16 bases lay in between. CDR3 nucleotides: TGCGCCAGCAGCCCCTGGCTAGCTTTGAGCTCTGGGGCCAACGTCCTGACTTTC. As protein: CASSPWLALSSGANVLTF.

This sequence joins TRBV9 and TRBJ2-7; D possibly corresponds to TRBD1 (7 bases). V was trimmed by 4 bases and J by 2 bases, leaving 13 bases between them. CDR3 length equals 14 residues. From germline, CDR1 is SGDLS and CDR2 YYNGEE. The CDR3 DNA reads TGTGCCAGCAGCCCGGGGGACAGCCCCTACGAGCAGTACTTC. It codes for CASSPGDSPYEQYF.

In DNA, the CDR3 is TGCAGCGTTGACGGCGTGACAGAATTAGAGACCCAGTACTTC. Protein sequence: CSVDGVTELETQYF. V usage is TRBV29-1 and J usage is TRBJ2-5; maybe TRBD1 (5 bases). The CDR3 is made up of 14 amino acids. Trimming removed 3 bases at V and 4 bases at J, with 15 bases between. The germline V gene encodes CDR1 SQVTM and CDR2 ANQGSEA.

The chain recombines TRBV7-3 with TRBJ2-3, with D possibly matching TRBD2 (5 bases). V was cut by 5 bases and J by 5 bases, with 20 bases left in between. This CDR3 is 16 amino acids long. Looked up from germline, CDR1 is SGHTA and CDR2 is FQGTGA. The CDR3: CASSASGGGWGDTQYF. For the CDR3, the DNA is TGTGCCAGCAGCGCCTCGGGTGGAGGATGGGGAGATACGCAGTATTTT.

The J gene is TRBJ1-5, the V gene TRBV7-8; the D gene is possibly TRBD1 (5 bases). The germline gives CDR1 SGHVS, CDR2 FQNEAQ. V lost 4 bases and J 0 bases, leaving 16 bases between the germline ends. There are 17 residues in the CDR3. For the CDR3, the DNA is TGTGCCAGCAGCTACCCGGAGGGGCGAGTTAGCAATCAGCCCCAGCATTTT. This translates into CASSYPEGRVSNQPQHF.

The chain employs TRBV6-1 and TRBJ2-1; 7 positions match TRBD2. Germline V CDR1 and CDR2: MNHNS, SASEGT. J was trimmed by 3 bases and V by 2 bases; bases with no gene match: 1. This CDR3 has 14 amino acids. The CDR3 nucleotides read TGTGCCAGCAGTGAACTAGCGGTCTACAATGAGCAGTTCTTC. Translation gives CASSELAVYNEQFF.

The chain employs TRBV7-9 and TRBJ2-5; D is unclear. The germline V gene encodes CDR1 SEHNR and CDR2 FQNEAQ (reference sequence). The CDR3 has 15 amino acids. V was cut by 1 base and J by 2 bases, with 11 bases left in between. CDR3 residues: CASSLVRKGQETQYF. CDR3 bases: TGTGCCAGCAGCTTAGTTCGCAAGGGTCAAGAGACCCAGTACTTC. The entire variable domain, with the rest obtained from reference TRBV7-9 and TRBJ2-5, is as follows: DTGVSQNPRHKITKRGQNVTFRCDPISEHNRLYWYRQTLGQGPEFLTYFQNEAQLEKSRLLSDRFSAERPKGSFSTLEIQRTEQGDSAMYLCASSLVRKGQETQYFGPGTRLLVL.

This clone was observed once. The J gene is TRBJ2-7, the V gene TRBV30; a possible D gene is TRBD1 (6 bases). The CDR3 consists of 17 residues. V shed 1 base and J shed 5 bases, with 24 bases lying between them. Germline CDR1 reads GTSNPN; CDR2 reads SVGIG (reference sequence). CDR3 DNA: TGTGCCTGGAGTGAGGATTCGTGGGGCAGGGACAAAGACGAGCAGTACTTC. Its translation is CAWSEDSWGRDKDEQYF. Variable domain in full (rest from reference TRBV30 and TRBJ2-7): SQTIHQWPATLVQPVGSPLSLECTVEGTSNPNLYWYRQAAGRGLQLLFYSVGIGQISSEVPQNLSASRPQDRQFILSSKKLLLSDSGFYLCAWSEDSWGRDKDEQYFGPGTRLTVT.

The chain carries TRBV27 and TRBJ1-1; 8 positions agree with TRBD1. The germline V gene has CDR1 MNHEY and CDR2 SMNVEV (reference sequence). The CDR3 length is 15 residues. Unmatched junction bases numbered 9, after V lost 5 bases and J lost 4 bases. As DNA, the CDR3 is TGTGCCAGCAGTCTCCAGACAGGGGTGTTCACTGAAGCTTTCTTT. Translation gives CASSLQTGVFTEAFF.

This chain joins TRBV29-1 and TRBJ2-1; 9 bases match TRBD2. The J segment lost 9 bases and the V segment lost 6 bases, leaving 12 bases of the junction unmatched. Germline V CDR1 and CDR2: SQVTM, ANQGSEA. The CDR3 is 14 residues long. The CDR3, as DNA: TGCAGCGTCGGAGGGACTAGCCCGTCGGGTGAGCAGTTCTTC. Protein sequence: CSVGGTSPSGEQFF.

This chain joins TRBV9 and TRBJ2-3; 8 positions agree with TRBD2. Trimming removed 0 bases from V and 1 base from J; junction bases left unmatched: 1. Germline CDR1 reads SGDLS; CDR2 reads YYNGEE. The CDR3 sequence is 15 residues long. In nucleotides, the CDR3 is TGTGCCAGCAGCGTAGGAGCGGGGGGCACAGATACGCAGTATTTT. Protein product: CASSVGAGGTDTQYF.

This clone was recorded at least ten times. V and J are TRBV27 and TRBJ2-1; 9 nucleotides line up with TRBD1. The J segment lost 5 bases and the V segment lost 5 bases, leaving 10 bases of the junction unmatched. The germline V gene has CDR1 MNHEY and CDR2 SMNVEV (reference sequence). The CDR3 sequence is 16 residues long. The CDR3 loop is CASSTRPGQGDNEQFF. CDR3 DNA: TGTGCCAGCAGTACCAGACCGGGACAGGGAGACAATGAGCAGTTCTTC.

This clone was seen once. V gene TRBV7-3 combines with J gene TRBJ1-1; D uncertain. V was cut by 4 bases and J by 0 bases, with 15 bases left in between. CDR1 and CDR2 from the germline V gene are SGHTA and FQGTGA. This CDR3 comprises 16 residues. The CDR3 protein is CASSSLPLSMNTEAFF. The DNA of the CDR3 is TGTGCCAGCAGCTCCCTACCGCTATCTATGAACACTGAAGCTTTCTTT.

This chain uses TRBV18 with TRBJ2-1; D is uncertain. Germline V gene sequence: CDR1 KGHSH, CDR2 LQKENI. This CDR3 comprises 13 residues. V was cut by 6 bases and J by 8 bases, with 14 bases left in between. The CDR3 spells CASSPGSAYEQFF. CDR3 in DNA: TGTGCCAGCTCGCCCGGGTCAGCGTATGAGCAGTTCTTC.

The chain couples TRBV10-3 to TRBJ2-3; D might be TRBD1 (5 bases). The germline V and J ends were trimmed by 8 bases and 6 bases, with 15 bases remaining between them. Germline V gene sequence: CDR1 ENHRY, CDR2 SYGVKD. This CDR3 spans 13 amino acids. CDR3 amino acids: CAIQGGRGDTQYF. CDR3 nucleotides: TGTGCCATCCAGGGCGGCCGAGGTGATACGCAGTATTTT.

This chain joins TRBV27 and TRBJ1-1; a weak D match, TRBD1 (5 bases). From germline, CDR1 is MNHEY and CDR2 SMNVEV (reference sequence). V lost 2 bases, J lost 1 base, and 11 bases lay in between. The CDR3 spans 15 residues. CDR3 sequence (DNA): TGTGCCAGCAGTTTACTCGCAGGGCGGAACACTGAAGCTTTCTTT. This gives the protein CASSLLAGRNTEAFF.

The chain is built from TRBV30 and TRBJ1-5, with TRBD1 as a possible D gene (5 bases). This CDR3 is built from 18 residues. The germline CDR1 and CDR2 sequences are GTSNPN and SVGIG (reference sequence). V lost 3 bases to trimming and J lost 6 bases, with 27 bases between them. Here the CDR3 reads CAWSPSGVGRRPSQPQHF. In nucleotides, the CDR3 is TGTGCCTGGAGCCCCTCGGGAGTGGGACGGCGGCCGAGTCAGCCCCAGCATTTT.

This clone was seen only once. This chain links TRBV28 with TRBJ2-4; 11 bases align to TRBD1. CDR3 length: 20 amino acids. Germline V CDR1 and CDR2: MDHEN, SYDVKM. With V trimmed by 1 base and J by 2 bases, 13 bases remained unmatched. CDR3 amino acids: CASSLYGGRGDRGSKNIQYF. The CDR3 DNA sequence: TGTGCCAGCAGTTTATATGGGGGTCGCGGGGACAGGGGGTCCAAAAACATTCAGTACTTC.

The V gene is TRBV7-3, the J gene TRBJ2-1, with 9 bases aligning to TRBD2. Germline V gene sequence: CDR1 SGHTA, CDR2 FQGTGA. V shed 3 bases and J 6 bases; nucleotides not matched to a gene: 6. The CDR3 sequence is 15 residues long. In DNA form, the CDR3 reads TGTGCCAGCAGCTTGTCCCTAGCGGGAACCAATGAGCAGTTCTTC. Translated: CASSLSLAGTNEQFF.

This clone has just a few counts. This chain connects TRBV7-2 to TRBJ1-1, with a possible D match to TRBD1 (5 bases). This CDR3 is built from 15 residues. Trimming cost V 5 bases and J 6 bases, with 19 bases left between them. Germline loops: CDR1 SGHTA, CDR2 FQGNSA. CDR3 DNA sequence: TGTGCCAGCAGCCCCCTCGGGGGAGGGGCCTCTGAAGCTTTCTTT. Encoded protein: CASSPLGGGASEAFF.

This chain uses TRBV18 with TRBJ2-1; tentative D call: TRBD1 (7 bases). The CDR3 extends over 16 amino acids. V lost 3 bases, J lost 1 base, and 13 bases lay in between. From germline, CDR1 is KGHSH and CDR2 LQKENI. CDR3 amino acids: CASSPPEGASYNEQFF. In DNA form, the CDR3 reads TGTGCCAGCTCACCTCCGGAGGGGGCGTCCTACAATGAGCAGTTCTTC.

This clone is a singleton in its sample. The CDR3, as DNA: TGTGCCAGCAGTCCCCCGGGACAAAACTATCCCTACGAGCAGTACTTC. This encodes CASSPPGQNYPYEQYF. The chain recombines TRBV2 with TRBJ2-7, with a weak D call TRBD1 (6 bases). The V gene lost 5 bases and the J gene lost 2 bases, with 19 bases spanning the gap. The CDR3 contains 16 residues. CDR1 SNHLY and CDR2 FYNNEI come from the germline V gene. Variable domain in full (rest from reference TRBV2 and TRBJ2-7): EPEVTQTPSHQVTQMGQEVILRCVPISNHLYFYWYRQILGQKVEFLVSFYNNEISEKSEIFDDQFSVERPDGSNFTLKIRSTKLEDSAMYFCASSPPGQNYPYEQYFGPGTRLTVT.

The rearrangement joins TRBV4-3 to TRBJ2-7; 8 bases are a match to TRBD2. Losses at the gene ends were 0 bases for V and 0 bases for J; bases not matched to a gene: 7. Germline V gene lookup returns CDR1 LGHNA and CDR2 YSLEER. The CDR3 runs 17 residues. The CDR3, as DNA: TGCGCCAGCAGCCAAGATCGGGAGGGACCTAGCTCCTACGAGCAGTACTTC. Protein sequence: CASSQDREGPSSYEQYF.